The 29 T cell receptor beta chains reported below all come from one sample, sequenced in a study of response to subunit inactivated influenza vaccine. Each CDR3 protein is one row after TCRdb ran MiXCR on the RT-PCR reads. The repertoire has around 300,000 distinct CDR3 sequences, about 20% of them found once; the top ten carry about a tenth. Sequences were derived from PBMCs from blood, sampled less than 22 months after vaccination. All receptors derive from a man aged 45-69 years who received an inactivated influenza vaccine.

This clonotype showed up just a few times. The J gene is TRBJ1-4, the V gene TRBV27, with D perhaps matching TRBD1 (5 bases). CDR1 and CDR2 (germline): MNHEY, SMNVEV (reference sequence). Deletions cut 1 base from V and 6 bases from J, with 9 bases between. CDR3 size: 14 residues. Here the CDR3 reads CASSLWGVDEKLFF. The CDR3 DNA follows: TGTGCCAGCAGTTTATGGGGGGTCGATGAAAAACTGTTTTTT.

This clonotype was seen a few times. The chain has TRBV19 and TRBJ1-3; D not certain. Germline V gives CDR1 LNHDA, CDR2 SQIVND (reference sequence). Trimming shortened V by 3 bases and J by 3 bases, and 9 bases separated the two germline ends. This CDR3 has 14 residues. The CDR3 is CASSISSLGNTIYF. CDR3 coding DNA: TGTGCCAGTAGTATTTCCAGCCTTGGAAACACCATATATTTT.

The chain carries TRBV20-1 and TRBJ1-3; D remains unclear. The germline gives CDR1 DFQATT, CDR2 SNEGSKA (reference sequence). The CDR3 is 14 residues long. The V end was cut by 6 bases, the J end by 0 bases, with 12 bases between. In nucleotides, the CDR3 is TGCAGTGCCAGCGGCCCCTCCTCTGGAAACACCATATATTTT. The encoded protein is CSASGPSSGNTIYF.

The chain joins TRBV12-3 or TRBV12-4 to TRBJ2-5; D not resolved. This CDR3 contains 12 residues. V was shortened by 1 base and J by 5 bases, with 5 bases between the two germline ends. In DNA, the CDR3 is TGTGCCAGCAGTTTAGGCGTGGAGACCCAGTACTTC. This gives the protein CASSLGVETQYF.

V usage is TRBV20-1 and J usage is TRBJ1-4; 10 nucleotides line up with TRBD1. The germline V gene has CDR1 DFQATT and CDR2 SNEGSKA (reference sequence). The V gene end was trimmed by 1 base and the J gene end by 14 bases; junction bases not matched to a gene: 4. The CDR3 has 12 residues. The CDR3 region is CSARGQDRGLFF. In nucleotides, the CDR3 is TGCAGTGCTAGAGGACAGGACAGGGGGCTGTTTTTT.

The V call is TRBV5-5, the J call TRBJ1-1, with no clear D. The germline gives CDR1 SGHKS, CDR2 YYEKEE (reference sequence). V lost 4 bases and J lost 4, with 8 bases in between. This CDR3 is built from 12 residues. The CDR3 coding sequence is TGTGCCAGCAGCGAAGAGGGCACTGAAGCTTTCTTT. This codes for CASSEEGTEAFF.

The chain uses TRBV6-6 and TRBJ1-1, with 7 nucleotides matching TRBD1. After removal of 2 bases from V and 1 base from J, the junction contained 1 base not matched to a gene. The CDR3 runs to 14 residues. From germline, CDR1 is MNHNY and CDR2 SVGAGI (reference sequence). DNA for the CDR3: TGTGCCAGCAGTTACCGGACAGGGAACACTGAAGCTTTCTTT. It is translated as CASSYRTGNTEAFF.

This clonotype showed up just once. The V and J genes are TRBV6-6 and TRBJ2-5; unclear D gene. The V end was cut by 1 base, the J end by 3 bases, with 6 bases between. The CDR3 totals 13 residues. Germline CDR1 MNHNY, CDR2 SVGAGI (reference sequence). The CDR3 reads CASSYLLEETQYF. The DNA of the CDR3 is TGTGCCAGCAGTTACTTATTGGAAGAGACCCAGTACTTC.

This clonotype was seen ten or more times. This chain uses TRBV7-9 with TRBJ2-1, with no clear D. This CDR3 comprises 14 residues. CDR1 SEHNR and CDR2 FQNEAQ come from the germline V gene (reference sequence). Trimming removed 7 bases from V and 5 bases from J, with 15 bases in between. CDR3 region: CASTPLLIHNEQFF. The CDR3 region has the DNA TGTGCCAGCACCCCGCTACTAATCCACAATGAGCAGTTCTTC.

The CDR3 reads CASSYLEGTQYF. For the CDR3, the DNA is TGTGCCAGCAGCTACCTCGAGGGTACGCAGTATTTT. The chain recombines TRBV7-9 with TRBJ2-3; possible D gene TRBD2, 5 bases. The CDR3 runs to 12 residues. Germline CDR1 SEHNR, CDR2 FQNEAQ (reference sequence). V shed 4 bases and J shed 8 bases, with 10 bases lying between them. Full variable domain (outside the CDR3, taken from reference TRBV7-9 and TRBJ2-3): DTGVSQNPRHKITKRGQNVTFRCDPISEHNRLYWYRQTLGQGPEFLTYFQNEAQLEKSRLLSDRFSAERPKGSFSTLEIQRTEQGDSAMYLCASSYLEGTQYFGPGTRLTVL.

This clonotype was detected a few times. V is TRBV24-1 and J is TRBJ1-4; D might be TRBD1 (5 bases). Germline V gives CDR1 KGHDR, CDR2 SFDVKD. V lost 9 bases and J 12 bases, leaving 10 bases between the germline ends. This CDR3 is built from 10 residues. CDR3 DNA sequence: TGTGCCACCTACTGGGGGGAACTGTTTTTT. This sequence encodes CATYWGELFF.

This chain connects TRBV12-3 or TRBV12-4 to TRBJ2-2; TRBD1 aligns across 8 bases. V was clipped by 6 bases and J by 2 bases; unmatched bases: 14. This CDR3 has 18 residues. For the CDR3, the DNA is TGTGCCAGCAGAAGTTCGACAGGGGCTAAAGCAAACACCGGGGAGCTGTTTTTT. This encodes CASRSSTGAKANTGELFF.

The chain joins TRBV12-3 or TRBV12-4 to TRBJ2-1; D possibly corresponds to TRBD1 (5 bases). V lost 7 bases and J lost 0, with 10 bases in between. The length of the CDR3 is 14 residues. CDR3 nucleotides: TGTGCCAGCACTGGGGCCAACTCCTACAATGAGCAGTTCTTC. This codes for CASTGANSYNEQFF.

The rearrangement uses TRBV7-2 and TRBJ2-1; TRBD1 is a possible D gene (5 bases). The CDR3 is 15 residues long. Germline CDR1 and CDR2: SGHTA and FQGNSA. V gave up 5 bases and J gave up 0 bases, with 11 bases separating them. The chain's CDR3 is CASSPQDRSYNEQFF. CDR3 DNA sequence: TGTGCCAGCAGCCCACAGGACCGCTCCTACAATGAGCAGTTCTTC.

This sequence joins TRBV7-2 and TRBJ2-5, with D perhaps matching TRBD2 (5 bases). This CDR3 is 17 amino acids long. V was pared by 0 bases and J by 5 bases, with 19 bases between. Germline CDR1 SGHTA, CDR2 FQGNSA. CDR3 coding DNA: TGTGCCAGCAGCTTAGCGCAGTTCGGGGTGGGTTTGGAGACCCAGTACTTC. It codes for CASSLAQFGVGLETQYF.

The genes are TRBV5-1 and TRBJ2-5, with a tentative D call TRBD2 (6 bases). CDR3 length: 13 amino acids. Trimming stripped 4 bases from V and 0 bases from J, with 7 bases between. The germline V gene has CDR1 SGHRS and CDR2 YFSETQ. The CDR3: CASSPGDQETQYF. The CDR3 DNA reads as TGCGCCAGCAGCCCGGGGGACCAAGAGACCCAGTACTTC.

The chain couples TRBV7-2 to TRBJ2-7; possible D gene TRBD1, 5 bases. Germline CDR1 reads SGHTA; CDR2 reads FQGNSA. Trimming pared 2 bases from V and 0 bases from J, leaving 11 bases between. There are 15 residues in the CDR3. In DNA form, the CDR3 reads TGTGCCAGCAGCTTAATCGACAGAAACTCCTACGAGCAGTACTTC. It translates to CASSLIDRNSYEQYF.

The rearrangement joins TRBV25-1 to TRBJ2-6; no firm D call. Looked up from germline, CDR1 is MGHDK and CDR2 is SYGVNS. Trimming removed 7 bases from V and 0 bases from J, with 7 bases in between. The CDR3 has 14 amino acids. The CDR3 sequence is CASKRDSGANVLTF. The CDR3, as DNA: TGTGCCAGCAAAAGGGACTCTGGGGCCAACGTCCTGACTTTC.

The chain recombines TRBV7-2 with TRBJ1-5, with 7 bases lining up with TRBD1. CDR1 and CDR2 from the germline V gene are SGHTA and FQGNSA. Trimming took 4 bases from V and 7 from J; bases not matched to a gene: 10. This CDR3 contains 15 residues. The CDR3 is CASSSASDRKQPQHF. The DNA of the CDR3 is TGTGCCAGCAGCTCCGCTTCGGACAGGAAACAGCCCCAGCATTTT.

This clonotype was detected only a few times. The genes are TRBV11-3 and TRBJ2-5; the D gene is possibly TRBD2 (5 bases). Germline CDR1 is SGHNT and CDR2 is YENEEA. Trimming cost V 2 bases and J 9 bases, with 13 bases left between them. The CDR3 spans 13 residues. CDR3 sequence (DNA): TGTGCCAGCAGCTTAAGTGAGGGAAAGGCCCAGTACTTC. Encoded protein: CASSLSEGKAQYF.

V gene TRBV4-1 combines with J gene TRBJ2-7; 9 bases fit TRBD1. V gave up 3 bases and J gave up 5 bases; unmatched junction bases: 8. This CDR3 has 15 amino acids. In germline, CDR1 is MGHRA, CDR2 YSYEKL. The CDR3 DNA reads as TGCGCCAGCAGCCACGGACAGGGGACAGCGGACGAGCAGTACTTC. Its translation: CASSHGQGTADEQYF.

The V gene is TRBV20-1, the J gene TRBJ2-1; D might be TRBD2 (5 bases). This CDR3 is built from 12 residues. Germline V gives CDR1 DFQATT, CDR2 SNEGSKA (reference sequence). V lost 7 bases, J lost 7 bases, and 14 bases lay in between. The CDR3 reads CSVDKPGNEQFF. For the CDR3, the DNA is TGCAGTGTCGACAAACCGGGGAATGAGCAGTTCTTC.

The chain is built from TRBV6-6 and TRBJ1-1; D gene ambiguous. Germline V gives CDR1 MNHNY, CDR2 SVGAGI (reference sequence). This CDR3 has 12 residues. Trimming shortened V by 7 bases and J by 6 bases, and 12 bases separated the two germline ends. For the CDR3, the DNA is TGTGCCAGCATAGGACTTTCTTCTGAAGCTTTCTTT. Residues: CASIGLSSEAFF.

The rearrangement uses TRBV28 and TRBJ1-1, with 7 bases aligning to TRBD1. The CDR3 is 14 residues long. CDR1 MDHEN and CDR2 SYDVKM come from the germline V gene. The V and J ends lost 6 bases and 4 bases, in that order; junction bases with no gene match: 8. CDR3 in DNA: TGTGCCAGCAGGGAGGGGGCGTTGGGCACTGAAGCTTTCTTT. Encoded protein: CASREGALGTEAFF.

This clonotype turned up a few times. The V gene is TRBV6-1, the J gene TRBJ1-4, with 7 nucleotides matching TRBD1. The CDR3 spans 14 residues. V lost 3 bases and J lost 7; bases outside the gene matches: 5. Germline V lookup: CDR1 MNHNS, CDR2 SASEGT. CDR3 region: CASSEGTVSEKLFF. CDR3 DNA: TGTGCCAGCAGTGAGGGGACAGTTAGTGAAAAACTGTTTTTT.

Only one count was recorded for this clonotype. V is TRBV5-6 and J is TRBJ2-7, with 9 nucleotides matching TRBD1. Germline V CDR1 and CDR2: SGHDT, YYEEEE. V trimming: 0 bases; J trimming: 2 bases; junction bases outside the gene matches: 3. The CDR3 has 15 amino acids. CDR3 in DNA: TGTGCCAGCAGCTTGGGGACAGGGGAGACCTACGAGCAGTACTTC. Translated, it gives CASSLGTGETYEQYF.

This clonotype was observed a handful of times. The J gene is TRBJ1-2, the V gene TRBV14; D uncertain. V lost 0 bases and J 2 bases, leaving 7 bases between the germline ends. The CDR3 runs 14 residues. Germline assignment: CDR1 SGHDN and CDR2 FVKESK. Written as DNA, the CDR3 is TGTGCCAGCAGCCAAGATCACGGAAACTATGGCTACACCTTC. As protein: CASSQDHGNYGYTF. The full variable domain, rest sourced from reference TRBV14 and TRBJ1-2, is EAGVTQFPSHSVIEKGQTVTLRCDPISGHDNLYWYRRVMGKEIKFLLHFVKESKQDESGMPNNRFLAERTGGTYSTLKVQPAELEDSGVYFCASSQDHGNYGYTFGSGTRLTVV.

This clonotype showed up many times. The CDR3 nucleotides read TGTGCCAGCAGGCGGGACGTTGATGAAAAACTGTTTTTT. Protein product: CASRRDVDEKLFF. J is TRBJ1-4 and V is TRBV2; a possible D gene is TRBD1 (5 bases). The CDR3 is made up of 13 amino acids. Germline CDR1 is SNHLY and CDR2 is FYNNEI. Trimming removed 6 bases from V and 6 bases from J, with 11 bases in between.

This clonotype occurred many times. The chain has TRBV4-2 and TRBJ1-4; 7 bases fit TRBD1. The V segment lost 5 bases and the J segment 8 bases; nucleotides outside the gene matches: 5. The CDR3 sequence is 13 residues long. CDR1 and CDR2 from the germline V gene are LGHNA and YNFKEQ. CDR3 coding DNA: TGTGCCAGCAGCAGGGGGCGTAGGGAAAAACTGTTTTTT. Protein: CASSRGRREKLFF.